The subject of this entry is one T cell receptor beta chain. The sample originates from a study of blood T cell repertoires in COVID-19. Study in general: Sites in the United States, Italy and Spain provided acute and convalescent COVID-19 samples. From T cells, B-cell-depleted T cells, or PBMCs came the material, which was cDNA or gDNA.

TCRdb's table, derived via immunoSEQ multiplex PCR, lists solely in-frame clones and lacks some. The sample has approximately 470,000 clones, approximately 83% seen once. This CDR3 is 17 amino acids long. CDR1 and CDR2 (germline): SGHDN, FVKESK. J was trimmed by 5 bases and V by 0 bases; bases with no gene match: 9. The V call is TRBV14, the J call TRBJ2-3, with 9 bases that match TRBD2. The clonotype originates from a human donor in a cohort sampled during active COVID-19. What was sequenced was peripheral blood. The CDR3, as DNA: TGTGCCAGCAGCCAAGATTGGGGCGGGAGGGCCGTAGATACGCAGTATTTT. This sequence encodes CASSQDWGGRAVDTQYF. The full variable domain, with the rest looked up from reference TRBV14 and TRBJ2-3, is EAGVTQFPSHSVIEKGQTVTLRCDPISGHDNLYWYRRVMGKEIKFLLHFVKESKQDESGMPNNRFLAERTGGTYSTLKVQPAELEDSGVYFCASSQDWGGRAVDTQYFGPGTRLTVL.